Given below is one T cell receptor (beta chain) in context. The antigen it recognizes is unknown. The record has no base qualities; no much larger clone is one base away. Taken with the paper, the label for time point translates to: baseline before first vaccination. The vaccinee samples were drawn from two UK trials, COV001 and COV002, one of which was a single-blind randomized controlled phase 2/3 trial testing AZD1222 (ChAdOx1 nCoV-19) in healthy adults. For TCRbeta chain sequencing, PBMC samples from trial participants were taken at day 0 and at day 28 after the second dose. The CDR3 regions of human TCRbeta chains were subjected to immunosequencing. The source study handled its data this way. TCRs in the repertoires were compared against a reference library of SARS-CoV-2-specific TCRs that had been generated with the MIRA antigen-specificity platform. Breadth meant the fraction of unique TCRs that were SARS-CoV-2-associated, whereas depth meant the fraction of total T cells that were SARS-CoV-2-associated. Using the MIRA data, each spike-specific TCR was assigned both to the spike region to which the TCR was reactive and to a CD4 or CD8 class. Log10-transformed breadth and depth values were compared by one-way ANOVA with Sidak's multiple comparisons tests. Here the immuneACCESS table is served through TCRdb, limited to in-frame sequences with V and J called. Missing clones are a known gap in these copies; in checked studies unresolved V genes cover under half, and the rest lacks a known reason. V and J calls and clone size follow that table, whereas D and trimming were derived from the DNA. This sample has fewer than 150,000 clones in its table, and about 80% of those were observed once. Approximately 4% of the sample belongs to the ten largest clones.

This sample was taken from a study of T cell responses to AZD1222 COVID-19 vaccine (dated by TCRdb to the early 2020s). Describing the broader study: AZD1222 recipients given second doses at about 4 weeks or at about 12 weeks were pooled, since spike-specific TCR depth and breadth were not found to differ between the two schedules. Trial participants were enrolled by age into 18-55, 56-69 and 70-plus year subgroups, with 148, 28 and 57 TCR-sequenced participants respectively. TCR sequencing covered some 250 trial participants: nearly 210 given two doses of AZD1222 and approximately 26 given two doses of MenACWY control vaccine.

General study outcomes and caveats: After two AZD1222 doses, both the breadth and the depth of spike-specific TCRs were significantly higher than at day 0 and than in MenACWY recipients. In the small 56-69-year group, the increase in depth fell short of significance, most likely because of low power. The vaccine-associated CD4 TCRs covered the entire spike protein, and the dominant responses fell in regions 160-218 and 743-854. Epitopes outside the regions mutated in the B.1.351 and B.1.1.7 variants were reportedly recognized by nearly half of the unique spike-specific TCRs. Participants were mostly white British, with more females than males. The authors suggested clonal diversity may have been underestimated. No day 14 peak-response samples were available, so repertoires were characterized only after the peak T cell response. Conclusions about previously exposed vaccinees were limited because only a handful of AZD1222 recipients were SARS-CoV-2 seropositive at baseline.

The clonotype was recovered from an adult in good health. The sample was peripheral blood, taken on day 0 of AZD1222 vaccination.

The nucleotide sequence is given as TGTGCCAGCAGCCACCCTCCGGCTGGCGGGGACACTGAAGCTTTCTTT. The encoded protein is CASSHPPAGGDTEAFF. This sequence uses TRBV4-2 and TRBJ1-1; the D segment cannot be called with confidence. The CDR3 goes from the cysteine to the phenylalanine over 16 residues. Of all the DNA, just the CDR3 is kept, 48 bases in frame from base 1. The germline ends are 17 bases apart after V is trimmed by 3 bases and J by 3 bases. CDR1 and CDR2 are read off the germline V gene as LGHNA and YNFKEQ.